What follows describes a single TCR beta chain. The source of the sample is a study of blood T cell repertoires in COVID-19. Germline V lookup: CDR1 DFQATT, CDR2 SNEGSKA (reference sequence). CDR3 length: 11 residues. Trimming took 5 bases from V and 6 from J; bases not matched to a gene: 1. TCRdb's copy holds only in-frame clones and misses some; the assay was immunoSEQ multiplex PCR. This table has 310,000 or so clones, roughly 90% appearing once. The sequenced sample was peripheral blood. J is TRBJ2-1 and V is TRBV20-1, with TRBD1 matching over 7 bases. This TCR derives from a woman aged 45-65 years with active or convalescent COVID-19. CDR3 sequence reads: CSAWTGNEQFF. The CDR3 DNA is TGCAGTGCTTGGACAGGCAATGAGCAGTTCTTC.